This T cell receptor (beta chain) was captured by sequencing in a study of blood T cell repertoires in COVID-19. Study overall: In each case, the material was cDNA or gDNA derived from T cells, B-cell-depleted T cells, or PBMCs.

Per the study methods: Estimates of nucleated cell counts were drawn from the amplification of reference gene primers. Profiling relied on immunoSEQ multiplex PCR, and the TCRdb table lists in-frame clones only, not all of them. V and J calls and clone size follow that table, whereas D and trimming were derived from the DNA. The sample has 65,000 to 75,000 clones; roughly four fifths are singletons. This CDR3 has 14 amino acids. This clone has just a few counts. Material for sequencing was peripheral blood. The source of this sequence is a man in his 70s with acute or convalescent COVID-19. V is TRBV21-1 and J is TRBJ1-1; the table's TRBD1 call for D was not verified on the DNA. TRBV21-1 corresponds to a pseudogene. CDR3 protein: CASGDRGLRTEAFF. For the CDR3, the DNA is TGTGCCAGCGGGGACAGGGGGCTGAGGACTGAAGCTTTCTTT.